This T cell receptor beta chain was captured in a study of identical twins. Study outcomes and limitations: Cord blood beta clonotypes that were abundant carried fewer insertions, and memory repertoires showed no such trend. Monozygotic twin pairs showed more out-of-frame TCR alpha sharing than models estimated. Analyses of zero insertions could, in part, be confounded by invariant MAIT and iNKT cells.

This clonotype was found many times. Its antigen is not known. MiXCR was run by TCRdb on the 5' RACE reads, yielding one entry per CDR3 protein. Among 460,000 or so distinct CDR3 sequences listed, approximately 15% were seen once. Among all donors, each was a healthy Caucasian. The CDR3 covers 16 residues. Trimming took off 3 bases at V and 0 bases at J, with 15 bases between the two ends. The germline gives CDR1 LGHNA, CDR2 YSLEER. These data were also filed under a second study, of yellow fever vaccine responses in identical twins.

This TCR derives from a woman aged 18-29 years in good health. The chain couples TRBV4-3 to TRBJ2-7, with a possible D match to TRBD1 (6 bases). Sample: CD4+ T cells sorted from blood. In nucleotides, the CDR3 is TGCGCCAGCAGCCAGCAAGTCGGACAGAGCTCCTACGAGCAGTACTTC. Amino acids: CASSQQVGQSSYEQYF.